Described below is a single T cell receptor beta chain sequence and its context. Trimming took off 5 bases at V and 0 bases at J, with 5 bases between the two ends. The CDR3 runs 13 residues. Germline V CDR1 and CDR2: SGHAT, FQNNGV. The entry originates in a study of fetal regulatory T cell absence and autoimmunity. The table came from immunoSEQ multiplex PCR; TCRdb's copy has only in-frame clones and leaves some out. This sample has more than 85,000 clones; 55% to 75% occur once, and the top ten carry 2%. Sequenced input: pancreas tissue. This sequence was found in a male donor with IPEX syndrome. The chain is built from TRBV11-2 and TRBJ1-3; D gene ambiguous. This CDR3 is CASSRHSGNTIYF. CDR3 in DNA: TGTGCCAGCAGCCGACACTCTGGAAACACCATATATTTT.